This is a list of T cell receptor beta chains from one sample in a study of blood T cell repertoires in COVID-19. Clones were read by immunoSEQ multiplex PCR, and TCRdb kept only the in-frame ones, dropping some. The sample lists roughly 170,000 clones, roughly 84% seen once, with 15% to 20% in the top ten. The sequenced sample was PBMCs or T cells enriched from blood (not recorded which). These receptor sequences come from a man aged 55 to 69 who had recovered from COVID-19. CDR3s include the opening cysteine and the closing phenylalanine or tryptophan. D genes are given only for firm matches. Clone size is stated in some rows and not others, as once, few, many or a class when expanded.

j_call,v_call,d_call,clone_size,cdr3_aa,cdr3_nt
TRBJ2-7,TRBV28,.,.,CASSYAGSYEQYF,TGTGCCAGCAGTTATGCGGGATCCTACGAGCAGTACTTC
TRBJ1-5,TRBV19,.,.,CASSIDTAGSRPQHF,TGTGCCAGTAGTATAGATACGGCTGGGAGCAGGCCCCAGCATTTT
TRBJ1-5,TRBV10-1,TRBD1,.,CASRLQGASNQPQHF,TGCGCCAGCAGATTACAGGGGGCTAGCAATCAGCCCCAGCATTTT
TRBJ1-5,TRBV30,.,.,CAWSRVGAHNQPQHF,TGTGCCTGGAGTCGTGTAGGGGCCCATAATCAGCCCCAGCATTTT
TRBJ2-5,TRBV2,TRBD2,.,CASSEEGTSGGLPPETQYF,TGTGCCAGCAGTGAAGAAGGGACTAGCGGGGGCCTACCTCCGGAGACCCAGTACTTC
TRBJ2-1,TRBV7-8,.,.,CASSSNRVNSYNEQFF,TGTGCCAGCAGCTCGAACAGGGTGAATTCCTACAATGAGCAGTTCTTC
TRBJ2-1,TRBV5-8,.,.,CASSLTGIYNEQFF,TGTGCCAGCAGCCTCACCGGGATCTACAATGAGCAGTTCTTC
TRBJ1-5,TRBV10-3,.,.,CAISESSGYNQPQHF,TGTGCCATCAGTGAGTCCAGCGGGTACAATCAGCCCCAGCATTTT
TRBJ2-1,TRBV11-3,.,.,CASSARDNEQFF,TGTGCCAGCAGCGCGAGGGACAATGAGCAGTTCTTC
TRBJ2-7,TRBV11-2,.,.,CASSSGTGVEQYF,TGTGCCAGCAGCTCCGGGACGGGGGTCGAGCAGTACTTC
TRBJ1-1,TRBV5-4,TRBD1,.,CASRVWGQMNTEAFF,TGTGCCAGCAGGGTGTGGGGACAGATGAACACTGAAGCTTTCTTT
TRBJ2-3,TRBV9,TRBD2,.,CASSVRASGGALTDTQYF,TGTGCCAGCAGCGTACGGGCAAGCGGGGGGGCCCTCACAGATACGCAGTATTTT
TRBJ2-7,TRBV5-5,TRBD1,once,CASSLGQGAYEQYF,TGTGCCAGCAGCTTGGGGCAGGGGGCCTACGAGCAGTACTTC
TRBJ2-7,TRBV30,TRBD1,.,CAWSVRTGFSYEQYF,TGTGCCTGGAGTGTTCGGACAGGCTTCTCCTACGAGCAGTACTTC
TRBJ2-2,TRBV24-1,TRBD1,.,CATSATGQGTGGWTGELFF,TGTGCCACCAGTGCCACGGGACAGGGAACAGGAGGTTGGACCGGGGAGCTGTTTTTT
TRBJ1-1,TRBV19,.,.,CASSRFDRKNTEAFF,TGTGCCAGTAGTAGGTTTGACAGGAAGAACACTGAAGCTTTCTTT
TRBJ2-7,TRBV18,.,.,CASSQKTGAPYEQYF,TGTGCCAGCTCCCAAAAGACAGGAGCACCCTACGAGCAGTACTTC
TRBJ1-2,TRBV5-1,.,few,CASSLDFAGYTF,TGCGCCAGCAGCTTAGACTTTGCCGGCTACACCTTC
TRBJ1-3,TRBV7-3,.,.,CASSPRPGGGSGNTIYF,TGTGCCAGCAGCCCTCGCCCCGGGGGGGGCTCTGGAAACACCATATATTTT
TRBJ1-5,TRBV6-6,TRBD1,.,CASREGAGNQPQHF,TGTGCCAGCAGGGAGGGGGCGGGCAATCAGCCCCAGCATTTT
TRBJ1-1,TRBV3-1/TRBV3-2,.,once,CASRNRGGMNTEAFF,TGTGCCAGCAGAAATCGGGGAGGGATGAACACTGAAGCTTTCTTT
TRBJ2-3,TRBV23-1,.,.,CASSQSVGGQQYF,TGCGCCAGCAGTCAATCGGTCGGGGGGCAGCAGTATTTT
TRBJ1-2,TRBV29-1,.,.,CSVEGLIEGRSYGYTF,TGCAGCGTTGAGGGTCTCATCGAGGGGAGGAGCTATGGCTACACCTTC
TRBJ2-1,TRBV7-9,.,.,CASNRVESYNEQFF,TGTGCCAGCAACAGGGTGGAGAGCTACAATGAGCAGTTCTTC
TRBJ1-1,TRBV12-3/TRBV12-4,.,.,CASRGGNTEAFF,TGTGCCAGCAGAGGGGGGAACACTGAAGCTTTCTTT
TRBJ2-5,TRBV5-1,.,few,CASSVSEETQYF,TGCGCCAGCAGCGTGAGTGAAGAGACCCAGTACTTC
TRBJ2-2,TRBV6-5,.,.,CASSYSATHTGELFF,TGTGCCAGCAGTTACTCTGCAACTCACACCGGGGAGCTGTTTTTT
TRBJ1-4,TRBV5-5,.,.,CASSFRATNEKLFF,TGTGCCAGCAGCTTCCGTGCAACTAATGAAAAACTGTTTTTT
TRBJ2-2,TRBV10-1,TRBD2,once,CASSPALAGGPGTGELFF,TGCGCCAGCAGTCCAGCGCTAGCGGGGGGGCCGGGCACCGGGGAGCTGTTTTTT
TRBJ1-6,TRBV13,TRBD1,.,CASSSNTGTASSYNSPLHF,TGTGCCAGCAGCTCCAATACCGGGACAGCTAGCTCCTATAATTCACCCCTCCACTTT
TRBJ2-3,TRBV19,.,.,CATSNQVLGTDTQYF,TGTGCCACATCAAATCAGGTGTTAGGCACAGATACGCAGTATTTT
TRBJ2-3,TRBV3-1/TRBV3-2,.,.,CASSQTATDTQYF,TGTGCCAGCAGCCAGACAGCCACAGATACGCAGTATTTT
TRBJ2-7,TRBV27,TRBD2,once,CASSSQKLGTSNYEQYF,TGTGCCAGCAGTTCCCAGAAACTCGGGACTAGCAACTACGAGCAGTACTTC
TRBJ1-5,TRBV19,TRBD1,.,CASSATGGHQPQHF,TGTGCCAGTAGTGCGACAGGGGGTCATCAGCCCCAGCATTTT
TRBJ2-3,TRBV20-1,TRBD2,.,CSASHWRGGQTQYF,TGCAGTGCTAGTCATTGGCGGGGGGGCCAGACGCAGTATTTT
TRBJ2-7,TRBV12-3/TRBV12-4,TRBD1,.,CASSMTGHEQYF,TGTGCCAGCAGCATGACAGGGCATGAGCAGTACTTC
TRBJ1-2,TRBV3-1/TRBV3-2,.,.,CASSQVAIGYTF,TGTGCCAGCAGCCAAGTAGCCATTGGCTACACCTTC
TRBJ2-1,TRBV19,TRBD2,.,CASSMASGVYNEQFF,TGTGCCAGTAGTATGGCTAGCGGAGTATACAATGAGCAGTTCTTC
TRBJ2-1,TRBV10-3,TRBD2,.,CAISDASGVYNEQFF,TGTGCCATCAGTGACGCTAGCGGGGTTTACAATGAGCAGTTCTTC
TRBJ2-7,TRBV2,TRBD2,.,CASADTSAEQYF,TGTGCCAGCGCAGATACTAGCGCCGAGCAGTACTTC
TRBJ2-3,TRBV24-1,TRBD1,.,CATSDPGTGKDTQYF,TGTGCCACCAGTGACCCCGGGACAGGGAAAGATACGCAGTATTTT
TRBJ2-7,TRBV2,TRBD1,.,CASSEEAGGLYEQYF,TGTGCCAGCAGTGAAGAGGCAGGGGGTCTCTACGAGCAGTACTTC
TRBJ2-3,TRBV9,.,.,CASSYGSQSVTDTQYF,TGTGCCAGCAGCTATGGGTCACAGAGTGTCACAGATACGCAGTATTTT
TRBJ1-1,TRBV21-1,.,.,CATYRDSPGTEAFF,TGTGCCACCTACCGGGACTCCCCGGGGACTGAAGCTTTCTTT
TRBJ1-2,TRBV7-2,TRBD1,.,CASSQQGARNYGYTF,TGTGCCAGCAGCCAGCAGGGGGCGAGGAACTATGGCTACACCTTC
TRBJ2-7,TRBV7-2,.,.,CASSLDQQGSREQYF,TGTGCCAGCAGCTTAGATCAACAGGGCTCGAGGGAGCAGTACTTC
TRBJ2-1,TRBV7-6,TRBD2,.,CASRLTSGGVNEQFF,TGTGCCAGCAGGCTGACTAGCGGGGGGGTAAATGAGCAGTTCTTC
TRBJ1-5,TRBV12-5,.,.,CASGPGGSQPQHF,TGTGCTAGTGGCCCGGGGGGGAGTCAGCCCCAGCATTTT
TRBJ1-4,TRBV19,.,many,CASSGLRDTGEKLFF,TGTGCCAGTAGTGGACTCCGGGACACCGGGGAAAAACTGTTTTTT
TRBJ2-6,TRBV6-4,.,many,CASSDSGGAGANVLTF,TGTGCCAGCAGTGACTCTGGGGGCGCTGGGGCCAACGTCCTGACTTTC
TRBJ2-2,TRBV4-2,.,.,CASSQTAGVAGELFF,TGTGCCAGCAGCCAAACGGCGGGTGTGGCCGGGGAGCTGTTTTTT
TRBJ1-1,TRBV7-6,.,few,CASSRGMNTEAFF,TGTGCCAGCAGCCGGGGAATGAACACTGAAGCTTTCTTT
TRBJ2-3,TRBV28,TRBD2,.,CASSFPTELSGDTQYF,TGTGCCAGCAGTTTCCCGACAGAACTTAGCGGGGATACGCAGTATTTT
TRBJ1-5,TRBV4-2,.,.,CASSLGRGPPNYNQPQHF,TGTGCCAGCAGCCTTGGCAGGGGCCCACCGAATTACAATCAGCCCCAGCATTTT
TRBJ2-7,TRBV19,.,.,CASSPDRWGMEQYF,TGTGCCAGTAGTCCAGACAGGTGGGGAATGGAACAGTACTTC
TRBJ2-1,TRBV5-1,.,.,CASRGASSYNEQFF,TGCGCCAGCAGGGGCGCGAGCTCCTACAATGAGCAGTTCTTC
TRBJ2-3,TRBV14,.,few,CASSEIPEGTQYF,TGTGCCAGCAGCGAAATCCCAGAGGGTACGCAGTATTTT
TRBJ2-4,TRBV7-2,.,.,CASSLGTAGSLAKNIQYF,TGTGCCAGCAGCTTAGGGACAGCAGGATCTCTAGCCAAAAACATTCAGTACTTC
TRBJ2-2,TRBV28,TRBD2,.,CASTLAATGELFF,TGTGCCAGCACGCTAGCGGCTACCGGGGAGCTGTTTTTT